This T cell receptor (beta chain) originates from a study of cytomegalovirus exposure and HLA in healthy donors. Note on this clone: Its target is unknown.

The PCR was carried out with 60 Vbeta primers and 13 Jbeta primers. Per the study methods: It was a later analysis that counted tens of millions of unique TCR beta chains, of which roughly 11 million were shared. Profiled with immunoSEQ multiplex PCR; TCRdb holds only in-frame clones, not every one. V, J and clone size are taken as reported in that table, and D and trimming were inferred from the DNA itself. The sample lists 80,000 or so clones; approximately 71% were seen once. Overall study findings and caveats: One variant, a missense change in DCLRE1C, was linked in a later analysis to TCR beta V- and J-gene trimming.

The sequencing sample was made of PBMCs. This TCR came from a woman aged 40 to 50 in good health and CMV-seronegative.

The chain's CDR3 is CASSPGQSTYEQYF. CDR3 DNA sequence: TGTGCCAGCAGCCCGGGACAGTCAACCTACGAGCAGTACTTC. The chain uses TRBV9 and TRBJ2-7; 7 nucleotides line up with TRBD1. V gave up 4 bases and J gave up 2 bases; unmatched junction bases: 6. The V gene's germline CDR1 is SGDLS and CDR2 YYNGEE. The CDR3 is 14 residues long.